This T cell receptor (beta chain) was sequenced in a study of blood T cell repertoires in COVID-19 (dated by TCRdb to about 2020). Background for the entire study: Collaborator samples came from the United States, Italy and Spain and covered acute and convalescent phases of COVID-19. The sample metadata nearly always contained a de-identified subject ID, COVID-19 status, age in years and sex. Samples came from the ongoing ImmuneRACE study (first 160 participants) plus 1,254 subjects from 6 global collaborators. HLA class I and class II types, where available, came from metadata supplied by the sample provider rather than from assay-based typing. Subjects who had been exposed to COVID-19, were actively infected with it, or had recovered from it provided the deeply sampled blood TCRbeta repertoires that made up the dataset. The repertoires were released in a freely available public database meant as a resource for research on the immune response to SARS-CoV-2. The material from the prospective study consisted of cDNA or gDNA derived from T cells, B-cell-depleted T cells, or PBMCs.

Broader findings and caveats from the paper: Clinical and demographic metadata were provided uncurated, with the amount varying by source and participant.

The immunoSEQ Assay, a bias-controlled multiplex PCR, was used to amplify TCRbeta CDR3 regions from genomic DNA. Per the original workflow: Within the assay, amplification of reference gene primers was used to estimate how many nucleated cells each sample contained. To quantify the absolute abundance of each unique TCRbeta CDR3 rearrangement, sequence reads were collapsed and filtered. For each sample, productive Simpson clonality was calculated as the square root of Simpson's diversity index across productive rearrangements. In its TCRdb copy, this immuneACCESS table keeps in-frame sequences only and misses some clones. Where compared with another copy, unresolved V genes explain less than half of these, and the others have no known cause. V and J calls and clone size come straight from that table; D and trimming were deduced from the DNA. The sample includes roughly 400,000 clones, with 88% observed a single time. The ten largest clones represent roughly 2% of the sample.

This clone was observed once. It has no known antigen specificity. There are no base qualities to consult, and no much larger clone falls within one base. The germline V gene (reference sequence) sets CDR1 to SGHNT and CDR2 to YYREEE. The CDR3, from cysteine to phenylalanine, totals 15 residues. Only the CDR3 DNA is retained, 45 bases long and in frame from the first base. For this chain, trimming is 4 bases at the V end and 5 bases at the J end, and the number of junction bases without a gene match is 11. In the prospective study, participants were about 18 to 95 years old, resided in 25 or so geographic areas of the United States, and were enrolled through a virtual design. In the prospective study, participants were assigned to cohorts based on the clinical history participants reported in a screening survey and a study questionnaire. In the prospective study, mobile phlebotomists collected whole blood, serum and a nasopharyngeal or oropharyngeal swab from each participant. Participants in the prospective study had the option to provide additional blood draws and questionnaires over an approximately 2-month period. Prospective study blood samples were shipped either frozen or at room temperature before DNA extraction.

The TCR originated in a woman between 40 and 55 years old with acute COVID-19. The chain uses TRBV5-4 and TRBJ1-1, and 7 bases in between align with TRBD1. Sequencing was carried out using PBMCs or T cells enriched from blood (not recorded which). The bases are TGTGCCAGCAGCACTAGGACAGGTCGGCGGACTGAAGCTTTCTTT. It codes for CASSTRTGRRTEAFF.